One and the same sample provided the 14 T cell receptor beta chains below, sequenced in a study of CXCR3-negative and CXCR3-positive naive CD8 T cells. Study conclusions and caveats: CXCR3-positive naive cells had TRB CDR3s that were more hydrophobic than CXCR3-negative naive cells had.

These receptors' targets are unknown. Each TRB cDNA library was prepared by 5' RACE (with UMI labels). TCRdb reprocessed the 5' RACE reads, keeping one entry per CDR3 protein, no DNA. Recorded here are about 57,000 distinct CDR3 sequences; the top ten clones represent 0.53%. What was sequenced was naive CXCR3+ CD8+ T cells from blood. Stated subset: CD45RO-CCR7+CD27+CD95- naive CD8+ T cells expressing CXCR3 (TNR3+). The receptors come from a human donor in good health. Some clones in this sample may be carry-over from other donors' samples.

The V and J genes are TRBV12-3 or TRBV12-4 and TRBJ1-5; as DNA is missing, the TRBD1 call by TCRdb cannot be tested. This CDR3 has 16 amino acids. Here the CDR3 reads CASSRSGYRSNQPQHF.

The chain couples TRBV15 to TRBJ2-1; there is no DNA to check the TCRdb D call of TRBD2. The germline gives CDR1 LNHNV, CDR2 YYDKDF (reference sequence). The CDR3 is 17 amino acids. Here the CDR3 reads CATSRGGIAGSTSEQFF.

The CDR3 sequence: CASSQGHSGGSGELFF. The rearrangement uses TRBV4-3 and TRBJ2-2; lacking DNA, the TRBD2 call made by TCRdb goes unchecked. From germline, CDR1 is LGHNA and CDR2 YSLEER. The CDR3 runs 16 residues.

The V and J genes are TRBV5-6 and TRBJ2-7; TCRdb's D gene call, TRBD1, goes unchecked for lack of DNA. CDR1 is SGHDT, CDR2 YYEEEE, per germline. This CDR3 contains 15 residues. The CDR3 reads CASSFNSGWEYERYF.

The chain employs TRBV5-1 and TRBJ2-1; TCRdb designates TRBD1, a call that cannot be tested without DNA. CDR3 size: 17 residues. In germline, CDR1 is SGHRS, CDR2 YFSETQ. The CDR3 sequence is CASSPKIGQPPYNEQFF.

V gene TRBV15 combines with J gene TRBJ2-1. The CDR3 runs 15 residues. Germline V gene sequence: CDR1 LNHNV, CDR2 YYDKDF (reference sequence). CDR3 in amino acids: CATSRVGEYYNEQFF.

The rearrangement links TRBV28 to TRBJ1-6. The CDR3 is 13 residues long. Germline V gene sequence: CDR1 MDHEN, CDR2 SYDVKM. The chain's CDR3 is CASAPLPNSPLHF.

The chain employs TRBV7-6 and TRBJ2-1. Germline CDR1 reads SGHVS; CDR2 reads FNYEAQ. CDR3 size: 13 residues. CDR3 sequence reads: CASSLEPYNEQFF.

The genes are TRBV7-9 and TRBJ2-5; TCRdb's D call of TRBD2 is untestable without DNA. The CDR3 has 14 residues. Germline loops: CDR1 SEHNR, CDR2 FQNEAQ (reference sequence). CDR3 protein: CASSSRGGGETQYF.

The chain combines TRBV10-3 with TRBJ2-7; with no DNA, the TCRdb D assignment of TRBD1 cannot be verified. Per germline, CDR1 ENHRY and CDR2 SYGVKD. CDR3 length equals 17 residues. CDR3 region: CAISGSTGGSSGHEQYF.

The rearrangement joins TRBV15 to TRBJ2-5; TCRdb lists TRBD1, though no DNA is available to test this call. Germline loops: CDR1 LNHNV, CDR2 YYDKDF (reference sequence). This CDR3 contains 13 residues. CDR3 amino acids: CATTAGREETQYF.

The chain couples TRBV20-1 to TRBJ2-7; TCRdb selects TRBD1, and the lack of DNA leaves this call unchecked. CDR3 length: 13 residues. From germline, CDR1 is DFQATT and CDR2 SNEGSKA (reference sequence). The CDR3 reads CSARRRTVPEQYF.

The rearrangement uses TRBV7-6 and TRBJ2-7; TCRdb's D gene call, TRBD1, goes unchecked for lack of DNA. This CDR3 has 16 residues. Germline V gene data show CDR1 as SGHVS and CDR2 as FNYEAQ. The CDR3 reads CASSPPRAENLAEQHF. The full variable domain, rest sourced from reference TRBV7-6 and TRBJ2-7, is GAGVSQSPRYKVTKRGQDVALRCDPISGHVSLYWYRQALGQGPEFLTYFNYEAQQDKSGLPNDRFSAERPEGSISTLTIQRTEQRDSAMYRCASSPPRAENLAEQHFGPGTRLTVT.

CDR3 amino acids: CASSYGQGSSYNSPLHF. The V call is TRBV6-5, the J call TRBJ1-6; the D call from TCRdb, TRBD1, cannot be confirmed without DNA. This CDR3 has 17 residues. The germline V gene has CDR1 MNHEY and CDR2 SVGAGI.